The source of this T cell receptor beta chain is a study of vaccination effects on CD4 cells after COVID-19. Study-wide results and caveats: The study found marked clonal contraction of infection- and vaccine-induced clones late after vaccination.

CD4+ T cells specific for antigen were expanded with viral peptide pools by the ViraFEST assay before sequencing. Cells that had been cultured for less than eleven days were the source of isolated CD4+ T cells. Participants received two doses of either the BNT162b2 or mRNA-1273 vaccine. Neither prior SARS-CoV-2 infection nor positive nucleocapsid antibodies were present in the vaccine recipients. Days 3 and 7 saw half the medium replaced with IL-2 medium. Notes on this clone: Its specificity is unknown.

CDR3 length: 12 amino acids. With 8 bases clipped from V and 7 bases from J, the junction kept 5 bases outside the gene matches. CDR1 and CDR2 from the germline V gene are MNHEY and SVGAGI. This table comes from immunoSEQ multiplex PCR, and its TCRdb copy is limited to in-frame clones, with some not included. The sample includes about 46,000 clones, nearly 75% of them seen just once. This sample comprised CD4+ T cells from PBMCs cultured with HCoV-OC43 spike peptides, obtained after COVID-19 vaccination. As for subset: HCoV-OC43 spike overlapping peptide pool stimulation. V is TRBV6-5 and J is TRBJ1-1, with 9 bases matching TRBD1. This clonotype was sampled from a human donor who received a COVID-19 vaccine. CDR3 nucleotides: TGTGCCAGCGGCGGGACAGGGCGTGAAGCTTTCTTT. Protein sequence: CASGGTGREAFF.